The entry below gives a single TCR beta chain sequence along with its context. The data were taken from a study of blood T cell repertoires in COVID-19. The overall study: The study drew acute and convalescent COVID-19 samples from the United States, Italy and Spain. T cells, B-cell-depleted T cells, or PBMCs supplied cDNA or gDNA.

The CDR3 sequence is 15 residues long. V lost 6 bases and J lost 5; bases outside the gene matches: 5. Germline V lookup: CDR1 LNHDA, CDR2 SQIVND (reference sequence). In the authors' methods: Researchers report that nucleated cell counts were estimated from reference gene primer amplification. TCRdb's table, derived via immunoSEQ multiplex PCR, lists solely in-frame clones and lacks some. That table is the source of V, J and clone size, and D and trimming were worked out from the DNA. This sample has over 100,000 clones, with 70% to 90% found just once. This chain connects TRBV19 to TRBJ2-2; 11 nucleotides agree with TRBD2. This receptor was identified in a human donor in a cohort sampled during active COVID-19. The sample was peripheral blood. DNA for the CDR3: TGTGCCAGTAGACAGGGACTAGCGGTAACCGGGGAGCTGTTTTTT. Protein sequence: CASRQGLAVTGELFF.